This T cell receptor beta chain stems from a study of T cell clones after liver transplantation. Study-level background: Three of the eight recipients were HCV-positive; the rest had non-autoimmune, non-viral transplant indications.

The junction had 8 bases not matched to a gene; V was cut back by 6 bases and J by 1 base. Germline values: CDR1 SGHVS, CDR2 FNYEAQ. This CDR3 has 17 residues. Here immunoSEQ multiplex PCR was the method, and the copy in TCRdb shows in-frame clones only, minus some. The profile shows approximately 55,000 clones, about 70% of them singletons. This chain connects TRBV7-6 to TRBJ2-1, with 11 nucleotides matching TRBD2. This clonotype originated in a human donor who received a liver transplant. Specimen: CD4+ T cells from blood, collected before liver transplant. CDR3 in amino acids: CASSPRLAGPSYNEQFF. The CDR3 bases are TGTGCCAGCAGTCCTAGACTAGCGGGGCCTTCCTACAATGAGCAGTTCTTC. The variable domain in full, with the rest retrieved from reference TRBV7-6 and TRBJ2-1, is GAGVSQSPRYKVTKRGQDVALRCDPISGHVSLYWYRQALGQGPEFLTYFNYEAQQDKSGLPNDRFSAERPEGSISTLTIQRTEQRDSAMYRCASSPRLAGPSYNEQFFGPGTRLTVL.